This T cell receptor (beta chain) derives from a study of beta chain features in type 1 diabetes (dated by TCRdb to 2017 to 2018). Study-wide context: Mean age, gender distribution, total cell number and subset yield were not different between patients and healthy donors. Regulatory and stem cell-like memory subsets were isolated from only 8 patients and roughly eight healthy donors, whereas naive and central memory subsets came from all 30 or so donors. Across all samples, around 100 million sorted cells were examined, and cell number per subset correlated strongly with RNA yield. In the study, recently diagnosed type 1 diabetes patients and matched healthy donors were compared on the TCRB repertoires of their sorted circulating CD4+ T cell subsets. The research as a whole found: Only small numbers of individuals were included in the HLA sub-analyses, which left unresolved whether HLA type had any influence on TCRB rearrangement. Because cDNA was sequenced instead of genomic DNA, highly expressing activated cells could be over-represented, though the groups showed no difference in activation or CD3 levels. Patients with type 1 diabetes made fewer insertions and deleted more nucleotides at VDJ recombination sites, implying thymic rearrangement abnormalities. A moderate but significant shortening of TCRB CDR3 length was observed in type 1 diabetes patients in all four CD4+ subsets. PCR might favor shorter templates, but patient and control samples were amplified and corrected together, so any skew would affect both groups equally. Naive, central memory and regulatory TCRB repertoires appeared to be more alike among patients than among healthy donors.

Each donor gave one peripheral blood draw, approximately 110 mL on average, collected into heparinised tubes. A BD FACSAria II and a panel including CD45RO, CCR7, CD25, CD127, CD95 and CD27 were used to sort naive, central memory, regulatory and stem cell-like memory CD4+ T cells. All sorted populations exceeded 98% purity. PBMCs were isolated right away by Lymphoprep density gradient centrifugation and were stained directly, without culture. To minimize batch effects, samples were stained and sorted in pairs, one healthy donor with one patient per experiment. The entire isolated RNA was reverse transcribed using the High Capacity cDNA Reverse Transcription Kit, and thus expressed TCRB transcripts were sequenced. Deep immunoSEQ sequencing was performed on naive, central memory and regulatory T cell samples, with an average of around 3.5 million total reads per sample. After sorted cells were lysed in RLT buffer, RNA was extracted with DNase-treated RNeasy Micro or Mini kits, with the choice depending on cell number. To prevent cross-contamination, each cell subset was processed individually, whereas patient and healthy donor samples were processed jointly. Using the immunoSEQ multiplex PCR, TCRB sequences were amplified from cDNA into 87-bp fragments spanning the CDR3 region. Amplicons were sequenced on the Illumina HiSeq platform. The original pipeline was this. Synthetic template baselines were used to correct PCR bias computationally, reads within Hamming distance 2 were collapsed, and singletons that could not be merged were discarded. Reads were aligned against IMGT so that V, D and J genes, CDR3 length and insertions or deletions at six rearrangement sites could be assigned. Within each subset, clonotype counts were normalized to the number of sorted cells before true diversity and Gini coefficients were calculated with the tcR R package. The overlap coefficient, calculated on TCRB nucleotide sequences, was used to measure repertoire sharing. TCRdb re-hosts the immuneACCESS table, in-frame sequences only. Its copies lack some clones; in the studies checked, an unresolved V gene accounts for under half of them, and the cause for the rest is not known. V, J and clone size are taken as reported in that table, and D and trimming were inferred from the DNA itself. The sample table lists 300,000 to 400,000 clones, roughly a tenth of them with a count of one. Together, the top ten hold 0.45% to 0.65% of the sample.

Spanning cysteine to phenylalanine, the CDR3 consists of 13 amino acids. The CDR3 DNA has 39 bases and is translated from base 1. CDR1 and CDR2 (MDHEN, SYDVKM) derive from the germline V gene. Between the V and J ends, shortened by 6 bases and 3 bases respectively, the junction contains 12 bases. The sample holds a few counts of this clone. The specificity of this receptor is unknown. One base away there is no much larger clone; base qualities are not given. Sequences were obtained from central memory CD4+ T cells from blood. This chain is built from TRBV28 and TRBJ2-7; the D gene lacks a confident call. This clonotype was sampled from a man younger than 45 with type 1 diabetes. The CDR3 amino acid sequence is: CASSGPSYYEQYF. The DNA sequence follows: TGTGCCAGCAGCGGCCCAAGTTACTACGAGCAGTACTTC.